The TCR beta chain under discussion was sequenced for a study of T cells after yellow fever vaccination. The junction had 3 bases not matched to a gene; V was cut back by 5 bases and J by 5 bases. The CDR3 has 13 residues. TCRdb itself ran the 5' RACE reads through MiXCR, one entry per CDR3 protein. The table has hundreds of thousands of distinct CDR3 sequences, approximately 13% seen once; the top ten hold roughly 13%. The sample in question was PBMCs, obtained on the day of the yellow fever booster vaccination. The sequence was collected from a man between 25 and 39 years old who received the YFV17D yellow fever vaccine. This chain links TRBV12-3 or TRBV12-4 with TRBJ2-5; TRBD1 agrees at 9 bases. Here the CDR3 DNA reads TGTGCCAGCAGTGCACAGGGGGCCGAGACCCAGTACTTC. Its translation: CASSAQGAETQYF.